This TCR beta chain originates from a study of blood T cell repertoires in COVID-19. Study at large: The samples span acute and convalescent COVID-19 from the United States, Italy and Spain. PBMCs, B-cell-depleted T cells, or T cells provided the cDNA or gDNA that made up the material.

As processed by the authors: Reference gene primer amplification gave estimated nucleated cell counts. Clones were read by immunoSEQ multiplex PCR, and TCRdb kept only the in-frame ones, dropping some. V, J and clone size derive from that table, while D and trimming were established from the DNA sequence. The data show 75,000 to 100,000 clones, 75% to 90% seen once. V lost 3 bases to trimming and J lost 6 bases, with 12 bases between them. CDR3 size: 13 residues. Germline CDR1 reads SGHRS; CDR2 reads YFSETQ. The J gene is TRBJ1-1, the V gene TRBV5-1, with D perhaps TRBD1 (5 bases). The receptor was derived from a woman aged 80 or over with acute or convalescent COVID-19. The sample was peripheral blood. The CDR3 spells CASSSDSASEAFF. DNA for the CDR3: TGCGCCAGCAGCTCAGACAGCGCTTCTGAAGCTTTCTTT.